This T cell receptor beta chain was profiled in a study of shared clonotypes between healthy human individuals. Study summary: CD4 naive and memory got three plates each, CD8 naive two, CD8 memory one.

CD45RO negativity and positive selection for CCR7 defined naive CD8 cells, a population that excluded terminally differentiated effector memory CD45RA+ cells. On this clone: What it recognizes is unknown.

In germline, CDR1 is MGHDK, CDR2 SYGVNS. The CDR3 loop spans 15 amino acids. V lost 4 bases to trimming and J lost 7 bases; unmatched junction nucleotides: 12. General observations from the study: Investigators collected only blood, and repertoires in tissues likely differ. Estimated clonotype richness was generally higher in naive than memory subsets.

Per the study methods: Because ImmunoSEQ provided only junction sequences with no quality scores, the filtering differed. The protocol was immunoSEQ multiplex PCR, while the TCRdb copy is restricted to in-frame clones and leaves out a portion. That table supplies the V and J calls and clone size; D and trimming were determined from the DNA. Of roughly 590,000 clones in the sample, about 95% were seen once. This receptor was taken from a woman younger than 45 in good health. The chain recombines TRBV25-1 with TRBJ1-2; 7 bases fit TRBD1. What was sequenced was naive CD8+ T cells sorted from blood. CDR3 protein: CASSAEQGTDAGYTF. The DNA for the CDR3 is TGTGCCAGCAGTGCCGAACAGGGGACAGACGCTGGCTACACCTTC.